This T cell receptor (beta chain) was retrieved from a study of CD8+ T cells in alopecia areata. Sequencing relied on a cDNA template that was reverse transcribed from extracted RNA. Measured with immunoSEQ multiplex PCR; TCRdb has only the in-frame clones, and not every one. The table includes 130,000 or so clones, approximately 49% detected once. The sequence came from a human donor with alopecia areata. Specimen: CD8+ T cells sorted from blood, collected at week 0.

The CDR3 region is CASSYSGNSMNTEAFF. The CDR3 bases are TGTGCCAGCAGTTACTCGGGTAACTCAATGAACACTGAAGCTTTCTTT. The rearrangement uses TRBV6-6 and TRBJ1-1, with D unclear. CDR1 is MNHNY, CDR2 SVGAGI, per germline (reference sequence). The CDR3 runs 16 residues. V was pared by 0 bases and J by 0 bases, with 11 bases between.